The present TCR beta chain was sequenced within a study of Ad26.COV2.S vaccination and SARS-CoV-2 variants. General study points: Recipients of either vaccine or placebo displayed similar breadth of non-spike TCRs.

TCRdb's copy holds only in-frame clones and misses some; the assay was immunoSEQ multiplex PCR. This table has over 400,000 clones, 80% to 95% appearing once. Treatment described: 15 to 20 received Ad26.COV2.S at low or high dose, single or two shots; roughly five received placebo; per-sample allocation not given. Collection of samples fell on day 63 after the first vaccine or placebo injection. The CDR3 is made up of 14 amino acids. V was shortened by 1 base and J by 6 bases, with 13 bases between the two germline ends. The germline gives CDR1 SEHNR, CDR2 FQNEAQ (reference sequence). This clone was counted between two and nine times. As yet, its antigen is unknown.

The sequence came from a person aged 18 to 59 who received the Ad26.COV2.S COVID-19 vaccine or a placebo. Sequenced material: peripheral blood, taken in a trial of Ad26.COV2.S vaccine versus placebo. The rearrangement joins TRBV7-9 to TRBJ2-7; D gene uncertain. The DNA for the CDR3 is TGTGCCAGCAGCTTAGTAGGGCTTGTTCCCGAGCAGTACTTC. Translating gives CASSLVGLVPEQYF.